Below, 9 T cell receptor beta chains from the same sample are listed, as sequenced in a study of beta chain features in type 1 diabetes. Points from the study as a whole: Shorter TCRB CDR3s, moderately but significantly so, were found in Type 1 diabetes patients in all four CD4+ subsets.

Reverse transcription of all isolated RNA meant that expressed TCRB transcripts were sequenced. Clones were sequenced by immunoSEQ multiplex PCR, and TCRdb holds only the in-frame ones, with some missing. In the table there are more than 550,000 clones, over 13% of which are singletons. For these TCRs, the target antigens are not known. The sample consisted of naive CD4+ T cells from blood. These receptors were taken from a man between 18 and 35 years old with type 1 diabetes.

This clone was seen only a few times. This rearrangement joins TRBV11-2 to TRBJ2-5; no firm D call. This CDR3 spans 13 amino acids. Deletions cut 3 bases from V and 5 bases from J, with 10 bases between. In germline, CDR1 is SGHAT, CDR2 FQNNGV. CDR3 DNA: TGTGCCAGCAGCTTTCTCGGTGGGGAGACCCAGTACTTC. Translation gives CASSFLGGETQYF.

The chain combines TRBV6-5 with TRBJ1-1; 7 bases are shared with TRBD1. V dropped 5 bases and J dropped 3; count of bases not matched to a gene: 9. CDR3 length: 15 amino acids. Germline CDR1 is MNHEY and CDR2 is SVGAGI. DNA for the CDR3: TGTGCCAGCAGTCCGGGGACAGCCCTATACACTGAAGCTTTCTTT. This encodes CASSPGTALYTEAFF.

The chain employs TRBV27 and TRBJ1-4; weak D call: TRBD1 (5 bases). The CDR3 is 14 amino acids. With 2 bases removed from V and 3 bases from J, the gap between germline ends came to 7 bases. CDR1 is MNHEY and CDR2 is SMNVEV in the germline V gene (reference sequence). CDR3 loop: CASSLSRANEKLFF. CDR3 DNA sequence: TGTGCCAGCAGTTTAAGCAGGGCTAATGAAAAACTGTTTTTT.

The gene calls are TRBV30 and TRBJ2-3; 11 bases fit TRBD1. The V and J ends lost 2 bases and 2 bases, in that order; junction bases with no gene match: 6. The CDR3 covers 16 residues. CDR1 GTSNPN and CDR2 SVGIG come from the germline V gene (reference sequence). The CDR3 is CAWSRDRGSTTDTQYF. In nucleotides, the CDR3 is TGTGCCTGGAGTAGGGACAGGGGGTCCACCACAGATACGCAGTATTTT.

This CDR3 reads CASSLGQTTDTQYF. The DNA of the CDR3 is TGTGCCAGCAGCTTGGGGCAGACCACAGATACGCAGTATTTT. V is TRBV5-4 and J is TRBJ2-3; D unresolved. V dropped 0 bases and J dropped 2 bases, with 7 bases sitting between them. CDR1 is SGHNT, CDR2 YYREEE, per germline (reference sequence). This CDR3 is 14 amino acids long.

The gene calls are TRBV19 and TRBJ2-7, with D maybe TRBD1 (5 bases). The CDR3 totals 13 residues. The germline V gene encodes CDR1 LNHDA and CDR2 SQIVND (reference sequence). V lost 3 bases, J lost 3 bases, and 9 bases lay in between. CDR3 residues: CASSMYQGYEQYF. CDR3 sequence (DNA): TGTGCCAGTAGTATGTACCAGGGCTACGAGCAGTACTTC.

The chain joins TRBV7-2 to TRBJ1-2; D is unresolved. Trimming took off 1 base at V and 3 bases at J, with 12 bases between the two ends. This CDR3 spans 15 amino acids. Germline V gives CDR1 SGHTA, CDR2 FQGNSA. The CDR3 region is CASSLGPMPDYGYTF. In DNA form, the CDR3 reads TGTGCCAGCAGCTTAGGCCCAATGCCAGACTATGGCTACACCTTC.

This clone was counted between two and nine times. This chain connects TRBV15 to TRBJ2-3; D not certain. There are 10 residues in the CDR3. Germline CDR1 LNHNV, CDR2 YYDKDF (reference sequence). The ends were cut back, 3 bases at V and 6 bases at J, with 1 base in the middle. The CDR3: CATSRDTQYF. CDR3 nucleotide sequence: TGTGCCACCAGCAGGGATACGCAGTATTTT.

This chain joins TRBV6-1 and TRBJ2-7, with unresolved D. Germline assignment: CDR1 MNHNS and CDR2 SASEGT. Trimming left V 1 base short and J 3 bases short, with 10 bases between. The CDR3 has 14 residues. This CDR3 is CASSEDPGYYEQYF. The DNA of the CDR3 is TGTGCCAGCAGTGAAGATCCCGGGTACTACGAGCAGTACTTC.